This TCR beta chain was identified during a study of identical twins. Study results and limitations: Conclusions leaned on cross-sectional statistical analysis and did not track the same donors over time. Cord blood beta clonotypes present at high abundance carried fewer insertions; no such pattern appeared in memory repertoires. Partly confounded zero-insertion analyses could result from invariant MAIT and iNKT cells.

V was pared by 0 bases and J by 3 bases, with 9 bases between. Germline V gives CDR1 SGHAT, CDR2 FQNNGV. The CDR3 loop spans 14 amino acids. Unique molecular identifiers were present on the cDNA, and a universal primer site came from template switching. TCRdb independently ran MiXCR on the 5' RACE reads; one entry per CDR3 protein. The data show hundreds of thousands of distinct CDR3 sequences, with approximately 8.5% seen just once and less than 2.5% held by the top ten. This clonotype was seen only a few times. The antigen remains unidentified. The sample also formed part of further work on yellow fever vaccine responses in identical twins.

Input material: memory (CD45RO+) T cells sorted from blood. The clonotype comes from a woman between 18 and 29 years old in good health. The J gene is TRBJ2-7, the V gene TRBV11-2; D ambiguous. CDR3 bases: TGTGCCAGCAGCTTAGATATTTCCGGCTACGAGCAGTACTTC. The encoded protein is CASSLDISGYEQYF.